This TCR beta chain was obtained from a study of blood T cell repertoires in COVID-19. About the study: T cells, B-cell-depleted T cells, or PBMCs provided the cDNA or gDNA that served as material.

The CDR3 sequence is 12 residues long. Germline V gene lookup returns CDR1 SGHVS and CDR2 FQNEAQ. Trimming cost V 1 base and J 4 bases, with 4 bases left between them. Authors' methods: Reference gene primer amplification in the assay estimated nucleated cell counts. The assay was immunoSEQ multiplex PCR, and TCRdb's table has in-frame clones only and misses some. D and trimming come from the DNA, and the V and J calls and clone size come from that table. This table has 85,000 to 100,000 clones, 85% appearing once. This TCR derives from a man between 60 and 70 years old with acute or convalescent COVID-19. Specimen: peripheral blood. V and J are TRBV7-8 and TRBJ1-2; no firm D call. This chain's CDR3 is CASSLGSYGYTF. As DNA, the CDR3 is TGTGCCAGCAGCTTAGGCAGCTATGGCTACACCTTC.